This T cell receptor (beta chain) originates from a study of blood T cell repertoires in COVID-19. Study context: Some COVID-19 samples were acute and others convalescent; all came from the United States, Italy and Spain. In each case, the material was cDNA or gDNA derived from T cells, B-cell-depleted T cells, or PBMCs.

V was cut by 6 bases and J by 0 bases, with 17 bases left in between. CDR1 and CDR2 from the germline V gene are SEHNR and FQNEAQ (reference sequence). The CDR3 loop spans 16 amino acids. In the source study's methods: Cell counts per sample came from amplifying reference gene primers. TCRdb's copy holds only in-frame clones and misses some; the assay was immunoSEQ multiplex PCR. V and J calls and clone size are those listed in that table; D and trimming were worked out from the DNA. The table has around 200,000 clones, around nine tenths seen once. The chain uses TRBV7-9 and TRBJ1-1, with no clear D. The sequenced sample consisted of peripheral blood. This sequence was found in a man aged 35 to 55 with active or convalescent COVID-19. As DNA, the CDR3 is TGTGCCAGCAGGTCCCCCGTGGGGAGTATGAACACTGAAGCTTTCTTT. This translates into CASRSPVGSMNTEAFF. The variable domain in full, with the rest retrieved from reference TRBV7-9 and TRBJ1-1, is DTGVSQNPRHKITKRGQNVTFRCDPISEHNRLYWYRQTLGQGPEFLTYFQNEAQLEKSRLLSDRFSAERPKGSFSTLEIQRTEQGDSAMYLCASRSPVGSMNTEAFFGQGTRLTVV.